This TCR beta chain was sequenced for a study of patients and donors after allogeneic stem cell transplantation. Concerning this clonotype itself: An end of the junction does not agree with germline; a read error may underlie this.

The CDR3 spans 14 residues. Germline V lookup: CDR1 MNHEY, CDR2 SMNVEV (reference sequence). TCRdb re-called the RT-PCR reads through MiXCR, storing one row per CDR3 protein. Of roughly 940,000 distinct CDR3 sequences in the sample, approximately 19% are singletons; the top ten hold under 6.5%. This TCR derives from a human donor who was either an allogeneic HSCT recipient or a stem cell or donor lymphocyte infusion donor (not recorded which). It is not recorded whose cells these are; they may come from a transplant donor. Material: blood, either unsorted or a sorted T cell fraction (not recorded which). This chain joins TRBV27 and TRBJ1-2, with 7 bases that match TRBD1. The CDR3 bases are TGTGCCAGCGGAAATCCCGGGACAGACTATAGCTACACCTTC. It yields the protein CASGNPGTDYSYTF.